These 28 T cell receptor beta chains came from one sample sequenced in a study of CD8+CD57+ T cells in acquired aplastic anemia. Template material for TCR beta VDJ and CDR3 profiling consisted of genomic DNA. From the reads, TCRdb called clonotypes with MiXCR, one entry per CDR3 protein. The sample lists tens of thousands of distinct CDR3 sequences, roughly two thirds occurring once. For sequencing, patients were chosen who had shown expansion of CD8+CD57+ cells by flow cytometry. What was sequenced was sorted CD4+, CD8+, or CD8+CD57+ T cells (not recorded which) from PBMCs. The receptors here all came from a human donor with aplastic anemia.

This chain uses TRBV2 with TRBJ1-2; weak D call: TRBD1 (5 bases). Germline V CDR1 and CDR2: SNHLY, FYNNEI. The CDR3 contains 14 residues. Trimming took 3 bases from V and 8 from J, leaving 16 bases between them. The CDR3 reads CASSDGLGVVGYTF. The CDR3 nucleotides are TGTGCCAGCAGTGACGGTTTGGGGGTCGTGGGCTACACCTTC.

The chain joins TRBV10-3 to TRBJ1-5, with TRBD1 matching 7 bases. CDR1 and CDR2 (germline): ENHRY, SYGVKD. The V segment lost 3 bases and the J segment 0 bases; nucleotides outside the gene matches: 11. This CDR3 region has 18 residues. CDR3 in DNA: TGTGCCATCAGTGAAGGGGGCCCGTTCGATTATAGCAATCAGCCCCAGCATTTT. Translation: CAISEGGPFDYSNQPQHF.

The chain combines TRBV6-2 or TRBV6-3 with TRBJ2-5, with D perhaps being TRBD1 or TRBD2 (5 bases each). The CDR3 runs 13 residues. The germline V gene encodes CDR1 MNHEY and CDR2 SVGEGT. V was cut by 7 bases and J by 5 bases, with 14 bases left in between. The CDR3 bases are TGTGCCAGCAAAGCTCAGTGGGGGGAGACCCAGTACTTC. Amino acids: CASKAQWGETQYF.

This clonotype has a count of ten or more. The chain uses TRBV4-1 and TRBJ2-7, with D perhaps TRBD2 (5 bases). Germline V gene data show CDR1 as MGHRA and CDR2 as YSYEKL. The CDR3 sequence is 14 residues long. Trimming left V 0 bases short and J 3 bases short, with 9 bases between. CDR3 sequence reads: CASSQDLGSYEQYF. The CDR3, as DNA: TGCGCCAGCAGCCAAGATTTGGGGAGCTACGAGCAGTACTTC.

The V call is TRBV11-1, the J call TRBJ2-1; possibly TRBD2 for D (6 bases). The CDR3 runs to 16 residues. Germline V gives CDR1 SGHAT, CDR2 FQDESV (reference sequence). V lost 4 bases, J lost 1 base, and 14 bases lay in between. The CDR3 spells CASSSRSTSSYNEQFF. The CDR3 DNA is TGTGCCAGCAGCTCCCGCTCGACTAGTTCCTACAATGAGCAGTTCTTC. Using reference TRBV11-1 and TRBJ2-1 for the parts outside the CDR3, the full variable domain is EAEVAQSPRYKITEKSQAVAFWCDPISGHATLYWYRQILGQGPELLVQFQDESVVDDSQLPKDRFSAERLKGVDSTLKIQPAELGDSAMYLCASSSRSTSSYNEQFFGPGTRLTVL.

V usage is TRBV7-2 and J usage is TRBJ1-5; TRBD1 might be the D (6 bases). The CDR3 extends over 15 amino acids. V lost 8 bases to trimming and J lost 3 bases, with 17 bases between them. CDR1 is SGHTA and CDR2 is FQGNSA in the germline V gene. The CDR3 DNA follows: TGTGCCAGCTCCTTAACAGGGTTTCCCAATCAGCCCCAGCATTTT. Translating gives CASSLTGFPNQPQHF.

This CDR3 is CSATGTIDEQFF. The CDR3 DNA follows: TGCAGTGCTACCGGGACAATTGATGAGCAGTTCTTC. The chain employs TRBV20-1 and TRBJ2-1; possibly TRBD1 for D (6 bases). This CDR3 comprises 12 residues. The germline V gene has CDR1 DFQATT and CDR2 SNEGSKA (reference sequence). V gave up 4 bases and J gave up 8 bases, with 12 bases separating them.

The V and J genes are TRBV7-2 and TRBJ1-5; maybe TRBD1 (5 bases). Trimming took 5 bases from V and 7 from J, leaving 15 bases between them. CDR3 length: 14 residues. The germline V gene has CDR1 SGHTA and CDR2 FQGNSA. The CDR3 DNA follows: TGTGCCAGCAGCCCGTCAGGGTCAAACCAGCCCCAGCATTTT. This translates into CASSPSGSNQPQHF.

For this clonotype: Given a much more abundant clone one base away, this may be a read error. The chain employs TRBV7-2 and TRBJ2-7; 10 bases are a match to TRBD2. The CDR3 sequence is 14 residues long. V trimming: 6 bases; J trimming: 3 bases; junction bases outside the gene matches: 5. Germline V lookup: CDR1 SGHTA, CDR2 FQGNSA. Here the CDR3 DNA reads TGTGCCAGCAGTGAAGCGGGGGGGGTCTACGAGCAGTACTTC. It yields the protein CASSEAGGVYEQYF.

The chain joins TRBV19 to TRBJ1-2; D not certain. V lost 7 bases and J 7 bases, leaving 10 bases between the germline ends. The germline gives CDR1 LNHDA, CDR2 SQIVND (reference sequence). This CDR3 comprises 11 residues. The CDR3 region is CASNRDGGYTF. The CDR3 DNA is TGTGCCAGTAACAGAGACGGTGGCTACACCTTC.

The rearrangement links TRBV29-1 to TRBJ1-5; 8 nucleotides match TRBD1. V gave up 6 bases and J gave up 2 bases; unmatched junction bases: 3. The CDR3 is 13 residues long. The germline V gene encodes CDR1 SQVTM and CDR2 ANQGSEA. The CDR3: CSVQDRGNQPQHF. CDR3 nucleotide sequence: TGCAGCGTCCAGGACAGGGGCAATCAGCCCCAGCATTTT.

The gene calls are TRBV19 and TRBJ1-1, with 7 bases aligning to TRBD1. Germline V gene data show CDR1 as LNHDA and CDR2 as SQIVND (reference sequence). The CDR3 is 15 residues long. V gave up 4 bases and J gave up 1 base; unmatched junction bases: 6. The chain's CDR3 is CASSTNRGWNTEAFF. CDR3 sequence (DNA): TGTGCCAGTAGTACCAACAGGGGATGGAACACTGAAGCTTTCTTT.

V is TRBV24-1 and J is TRBJ1-1; D is uncertain. Per the germline V gene, CDR1 is KGHDR and CDR2 is SFDVKD. The CDR3 runs to 14 residues. The V gene lost 2 bases and the J gene lost 4 bases, with 10 bases spanning the gap. The CDR3 DNA reads TGTGCCACCAGTGATTCGGCGGTAACCACTGAAGCTTTCTTT. Translated, it gives CATSDSAVTTEAFF.

This clonotype was detected many times. This chain connects TRBV9 to TRBJ2-7; TRBD2 aligns across 8 bases. CDR1 and CDR2 (germline): SGDLS, YYNGEE. The V and J ends lost 2 bases and 4 bases, in that order; junction bases with no gene match: 8. The CDR3 loop spans 15 amino acids. This chain's CDR3 is CASSVGGGQRYEQYF. CDR3 bases: TGTGCCAGCAGCGTCGGGGGGGGCCAGAGGTACGAGCAGTACTTC.

The sample holds many counts of this clonotype. The rearrangement joins TRBV3-1 to TRBJ1-4; TRBD1 matches at 12 bases. The V segment lost 6 bases and the J segment 3 bases; nucleotides outside the gene matches: 2. This CDR3 contains 15 residues. The V gene's germline CDR1 is LGHDT and CDR2 YNNKEL (reference sequence). The CDR3 DNA reads as TGTGCCAGCAGGGGACAGGGGGCTGCTAATGAAAAACTGTTTTTT. It is translated as CASRGQGAANEKLFF.

This clonotype has ten or more counts. The chain employs TRBV5-6 and TRBJ2-7; D call uncertain. Trimming took 0 bases from V and 7 from J, leaving 8 bases between them. Germline CDR1 is SGHDT and CDR2 is YYEEEE. The CDR3 covers 12 residues. This CDR3 reads CASSLGAREQYF. The CDR3 nucleotides are TGTGCCAGCAGCTTGGGGGCGCGTGAGCAGTACTTC.

This chain uses TRBV24-1 with TRBJ2-5, with TRBD1 matching 8 bases. Unmatched junction bases numbered 7, after V lost 1 base and J lost 7 bases. The CDR3 is 15 residues long. Germline CDR1 is KGHDR and CDR2 is SFDVKD. CDR3 residues: CATSDFGGQGLTQYF. CDR3 in DNA: TGTGCCACCAGTGATTTCGGCGGACAGGGATTGACCCAGTACTTC.

The rearrangement uses TRBV2 and TRBJ2-5, with D tentatively TRBD2 (7 bases). CDR3 length: 15 residues. Germline V gene lookup returns CDR1 SNHLY and CDR2 FYNNEI. Trimming pared 3 bases from V and 1 base from J, leaving 12 bases between. The CDR3 region has the DNA TGTGCCAGCAGTGATCGGGGGGCGGGCCAAGAGACCCAGTACTTC. Protein product: CASSDRGAGQETQYF.

This chain uses TRBV2 with TRBJ2-5; TRBD1 aligns across 9 bases. CDR1 and CDR2 from the germline V gene are SNHLY and FYNNEI. The CDR3 sequence is 13 residues long. V dropped 7 bases and J dropped 10; count of bases not matched to a gene: 10. The CDR3 is CASTVPGQGIQYF. The CDR3, as DNA: TGTGCCAGCACCGTCCCGGGACAGGGAATCCAGTACTTC.

The gene calls are TRBV2 and TRBJ2-1; 7 bases are shared with TRBD2. CDR3 length equals 13 residues. The V segment lost 6 bases and the J segment 9 bases; nucleotides outside the gene matches: 8. CDR1 and CDR2 (germline): SNHLY, FYNNEI. CDR3 loop: CASSETSVTEQFF. The CDR3 DNA follows: TGTGCCAGCAGCGAAACTAGCGTCACTGAGCAGTTCTTC.

The chain is built from TRBV6-1 and TRBJ2-1; D not certain. Germline lookup yields CDR1 MNHNS and CDR2 SASEGT. V was pared by 6 bases and J by 9 bases, with 15 bases between. The CDR3 spans 13 residues. The CDR3 loop reads CASRKDPSGEQFF. In DNA, the CDR3 is TGTGCCAGCAGGAAAGACCCCTCTGGTGAGCAGTTCTTC.

This clonotype was observed a handful of times. The chain couples TRBV19 to TRBJ1-5, with D perhaps TRBD1 (5 bases). Germline V gene sequence: CDR1 LNHDA, CDR2 SQIVND (reference sequence). The CDR3 consists of 16 residues. V was shortened by 4 bases and J by 0 bases, with 13 bases between the two germline ends. CDR3: CASSTTVGNSNQPQHF. As DNA, the CDR3 is TGTGCCAGTAGTACGACAGTTGGCAATAGCAATCAGCCCCAGCATTTT.

The count of this clonotype is one. J is TRBJ1-6 and V is TRBV10-3, with 10 bases aligning to TRBD1. Germline V gene sequence: CDR1 ENHRY, CDR2 SYGVKD. The CDR3 spans 15 residues. V lost 4 bases and J lost 7; bases outside the gene matches: 4. In DNA, the CDR3 is TGTGCCATCAGTGTAGGGACAGGGGAAAATTCACCCCTCCACTTT. It yields the protein CAISVGTGENSPLHF.

In the case of this clonotype: Germline is not matched at one junction end, which may reflect a read error. The rearrangement uses TRBV9 and TRBJ1-2; the D is unclear. CDR1 is SGDLS and CDR2 is YYNGEE in the germline V gene. The CDR3 contains 13 residues. DNA for the CDR3: TGTGCCAGCAGCCCTCAAGGATCATACGGCTGCACCTTC. Protein: CASSPQGSYGCTF.

The genes are TRBV20-1 and TRBJ2-7, with a weak D call TRBD1 (6 bases). The CDR3 extends over 13 amino acids. Germline assignment: CDR1 DFQATT and CDR2 SNEGSKA (reference sequence). V gave up 3 bases and J gave up 3 bases, with 12 bases separating them. The CDR3 DNA follows: TGCAGTGCTAGTCTCGGACAGAACTACGAGCAGTACTTC. Translation: CSASLGQNYEQYF.

The J gene is TRBJ2-1, the V gene TRBV9; the D is unclear. Germline lookup yields CDR1 SGDLS and CDR2 YYNGEE. The CDR3 sequence is 16 residues long. V lost 3 bases to trimming and J lost 5 bases, with 18 bases between them. CDR3 residues: CASSAELRGRNNEQFF. The CDR3 region has the DNA TGTGCCAGCAGCGCCGAGCTCAGAGGACGGAACAATGAGCAGTTCTTC.

V usage is TRBV4-3 and J usage is TRBJ1-1, with D unresolved. Trimming took off 0 bases at V and 3 bases at J, with 8 bases between the two ends. From germline, CDR1 is LGHNA and CDR2 YSLEER. This CDR3 region has 14 residues. The CDR3 spells CASSQDPGDTEAFF. For the CDR3, the DNA is TGCGCCAGCAGCCAAGATCCCGGGGACACTGAAGCTTTCTTT.

The sample holds a few counts of this clonotype. The chain couples TRBV2 to TRBJ2-3; 11 nucleotides agree with TRBD2. Looked up from germline, CDR1 is SNHLY and CDR2 is FYNNEI. This CDR3 has 15 residues. The V segment lost 6 bases and the J segment 1 base; nucleotides outside the gene matches: 3. The CDR3 loop is CASSLAGGRTDTQYF. DNA for the CDR3: TGTGCCAGCAGCCTAGCGGGGGGACGCACAGATACGCAGTATTTT.